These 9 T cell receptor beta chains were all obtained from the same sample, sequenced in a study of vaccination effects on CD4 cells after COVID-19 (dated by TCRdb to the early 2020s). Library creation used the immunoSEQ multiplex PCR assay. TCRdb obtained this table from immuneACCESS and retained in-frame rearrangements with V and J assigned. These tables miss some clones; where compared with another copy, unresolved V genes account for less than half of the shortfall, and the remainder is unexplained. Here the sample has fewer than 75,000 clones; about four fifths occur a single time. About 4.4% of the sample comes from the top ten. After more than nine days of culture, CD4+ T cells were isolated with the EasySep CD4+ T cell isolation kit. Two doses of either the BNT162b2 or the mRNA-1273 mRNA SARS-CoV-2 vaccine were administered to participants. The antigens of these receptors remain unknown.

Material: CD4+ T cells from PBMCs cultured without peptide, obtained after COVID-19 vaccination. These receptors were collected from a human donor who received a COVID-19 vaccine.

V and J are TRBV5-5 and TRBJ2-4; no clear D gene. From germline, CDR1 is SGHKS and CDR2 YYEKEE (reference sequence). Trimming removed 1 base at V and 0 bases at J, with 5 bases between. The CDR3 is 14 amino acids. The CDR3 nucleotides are TGTGCCAGCAGCTTGATTGTAGCCAAAAACATTCAGTACTTC. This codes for CASSLIVAKNIQYF.

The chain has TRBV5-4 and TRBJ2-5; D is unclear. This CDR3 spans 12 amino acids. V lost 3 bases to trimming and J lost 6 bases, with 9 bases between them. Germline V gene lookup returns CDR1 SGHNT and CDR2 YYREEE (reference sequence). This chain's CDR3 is CASSWLEKTQYF. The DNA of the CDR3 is TGTGCCAGCAGCTGGCTCGAGAAGACCCAGTACTTC.

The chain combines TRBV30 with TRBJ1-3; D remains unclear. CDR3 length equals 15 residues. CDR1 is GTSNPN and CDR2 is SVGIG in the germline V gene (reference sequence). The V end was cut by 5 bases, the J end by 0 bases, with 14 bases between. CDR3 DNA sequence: TGTGCCTGGGAGAGAAGGGCCGGCTCTGGAAACACCATATATTTT. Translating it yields CAWERRAGSGNTIYF.

CDR3 nucleotides: TGTGCCAGCAGCCCGGGGGCCCCAGATACGCAGTATTTT. It encodes CASSPGAPDTQYF. V is TRBV12-3 or TRBV12-4 and J is TRBJ2-3; TRBD1 or TRBD2 may be the D gene (6 bases each). V lost 6 bases, J lost 4 bases, and 11 bases lay in between. This CDR3 has 13 residues.

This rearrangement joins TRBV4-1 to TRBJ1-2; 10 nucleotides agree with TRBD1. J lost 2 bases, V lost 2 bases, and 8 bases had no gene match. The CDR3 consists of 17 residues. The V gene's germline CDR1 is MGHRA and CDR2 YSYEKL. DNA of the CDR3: TGCGCCAGCAGCCAACCCAGCGAGACAGGGGGCAACTATGGCTACACCTTC. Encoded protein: CASSQPSETGGNYGYTF.

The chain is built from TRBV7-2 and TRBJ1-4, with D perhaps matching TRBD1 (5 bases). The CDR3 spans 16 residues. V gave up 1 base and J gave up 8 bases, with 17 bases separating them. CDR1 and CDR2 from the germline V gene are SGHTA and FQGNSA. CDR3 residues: CASSLDVGRAGEKLFF. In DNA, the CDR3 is TGTGCCAGCAGCTTAGACGTCGGCAGGGCAGGCGAAAAACTGTTTTTT. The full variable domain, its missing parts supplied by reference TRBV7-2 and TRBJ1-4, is GAGVSQSPSNKVTEKGKDVELRCDPISGHTALYWYRQSLGQGLEFLIYFQGNSAPDKSGLPSDRFSAERTGGSVSTLTIQRTQQEDSAVYLCASSLDVGRAGEKLFFGSGTQLSVL.

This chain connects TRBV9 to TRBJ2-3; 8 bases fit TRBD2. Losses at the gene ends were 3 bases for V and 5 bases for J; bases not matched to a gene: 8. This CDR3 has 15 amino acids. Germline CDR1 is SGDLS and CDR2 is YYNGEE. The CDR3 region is CASSGWAGGEDTQYF. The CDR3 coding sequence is TGTGCCAGCAGCGGCTGGGCGGGAGGCGAAGATACGCAGTATTTT.

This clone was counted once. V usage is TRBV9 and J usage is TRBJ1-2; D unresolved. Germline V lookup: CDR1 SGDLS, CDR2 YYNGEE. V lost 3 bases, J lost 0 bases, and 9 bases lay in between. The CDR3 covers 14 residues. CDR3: CASSDSLTNYGYTF. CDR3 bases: TGTGCCAGCAGCGACTCATTAACTAACTATGGCTACACCTTC. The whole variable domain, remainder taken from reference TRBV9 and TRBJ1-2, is DSGVTQTPKHLITATGQRVTLRCSPRSGDLSVYWYQQSLDQGLQFLIQYYNGEERAKGNILERFSAQQFPDLHSELNLSSLELGDSALYFCASSDSLTNYGYTFGSGTRLTVV.

The CDR3: CASSLDRVLYF. The CDR3 DNA follows: TGTGCCAGCAGCTTAGACAGGGTATTGTACTTC. The chain combines TRBV7-9 with TRBJ2-5; possibly TRBD1 for D (6 bases). Trimming took off 1 base at V and 13 bases at J, with 10 bases between the two ends. The germline gives CDR1 SEHNR, CDR2 FQNEAQ (reference sequence). The CDR3 has 11 residues.